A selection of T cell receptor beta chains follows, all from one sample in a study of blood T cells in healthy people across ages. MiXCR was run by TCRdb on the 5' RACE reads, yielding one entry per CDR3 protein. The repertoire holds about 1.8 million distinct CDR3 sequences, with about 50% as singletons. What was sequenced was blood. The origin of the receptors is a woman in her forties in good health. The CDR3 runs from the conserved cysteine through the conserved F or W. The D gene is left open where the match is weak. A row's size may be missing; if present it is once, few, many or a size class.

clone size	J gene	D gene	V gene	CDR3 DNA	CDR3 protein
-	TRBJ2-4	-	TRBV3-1	TGTGCCAGCAGCCAAGAACTACGGGGGAACATTCAGTACTTC	CASSQELRGNIQYF
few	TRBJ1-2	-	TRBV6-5	TGTGCCAGCATAGGCACAGGGAGTTATGGCTACACCTTC	CASIGTGSYGYTF
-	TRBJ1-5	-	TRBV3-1	TGTGCCAGCAGCCAAGATAATTCGAGGGATGAGCCCCAGCATTTT	CASSQDNSRDEPQHF
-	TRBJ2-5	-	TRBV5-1	TGCGCCAGCAGCTTGGCCACGGGGAGGGGGCAAGAGACCCAGTACTTC	CASSLATGRGQETQYF
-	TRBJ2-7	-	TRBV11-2	TGTGCCAGCAGCGACCAGGGAATTACCTACGAGCAGTACTTC	CASSDQGITYEQYF
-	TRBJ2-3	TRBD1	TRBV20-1	TGCAGTGCCTGGACAGGGAGCACTGATACGCAGTATTTT	CSAWTGSTDTQYF
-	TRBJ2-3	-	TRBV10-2	TGCGCCAGCAGTGCGACGGGGTTAAGCACAGAGACGCAGTATTTT	CASSATGLSTETQYF
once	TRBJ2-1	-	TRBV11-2	TGTGCCAGCAGCTTAGATGGTCCTCCCAGTCTGCAGTTCTTC	CASSLDGPPSLQFF
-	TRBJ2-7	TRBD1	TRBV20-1	TGCAGTGCAGAAAAAACAGGGGCCGCCTACGAGCAGTACTTC	CSAEKTGAAYEQYF
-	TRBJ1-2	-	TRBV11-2	TGTGCCAGCAGCTTAACGGGGGACATTTTCGCCAACTATGGCTACACCTTC	CASSLTGDIFANYGYTF
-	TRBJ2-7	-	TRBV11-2	TGTGCCAGCAGCTTAGTGGGTGGGCTTAACTACGAGCAGTACTTC	CASSLVGGLNYEQYF
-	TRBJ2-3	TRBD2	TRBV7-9	TGTGCCAGCAGCTCACGACTAGCGCGAAGCACAGATACGCAGTATTTT	CASSSRLARSTDTQYF
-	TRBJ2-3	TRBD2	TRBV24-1	TGTGCCACCAGTGATCCAGGACTAGCGGGGACGTCAGATCGAGGGCAGTATTTT	CATSDPGLAGTSDRGQYF
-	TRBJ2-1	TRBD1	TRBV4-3	TGCGCCAGCAGCCAAGAGGCAGCATACAGGGGTAATGAGCAGTTCTTC	CASSQEAAYRGNEQFF
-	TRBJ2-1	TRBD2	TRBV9	TGTGCCAGCAGCGGCACCCCAGGGACTAGCGGGGGGTGGAGCTCCTACAATGAGCAGTTCTTC	CASSGTPGTSGGWSSYNEQFF
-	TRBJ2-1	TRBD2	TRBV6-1	TGTGCCAGCAGTGAACAGCGGGGGGCCAATGAGCAGTTCTTC	CASSEQRGANEQFF
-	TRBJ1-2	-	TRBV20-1	TGCAGTGCTAGAGATAGAGGCAATCGCTATGGCTACACCTTC	CSARDRGNRYGYTF
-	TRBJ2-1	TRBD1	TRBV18	TGTGCCAGCTCACCCGACAGGGAGAAGGGGTGGAGGAATGAGCAGTTCTTC	CASSPDREKGWRNEQFF
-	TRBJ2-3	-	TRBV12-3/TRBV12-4	TGTGCCAGCAGTTTGCTGTGGGGCGGGGCCGGGGATACGCAGTATTTT	CASSLLWGGAGDTQYF
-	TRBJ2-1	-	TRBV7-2	TGTGCCAGCAGGTCGCAGGCCCCTGGCTACAATGAGCAGTTCTTC	CASRSQAPGYNEQFF
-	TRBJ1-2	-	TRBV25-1	TGTGCCAGCAGCCAACTGGGGGGGGAACAGGGCAACTATGGCTACACCTTC	CASSQLGGEQGNYGYTF
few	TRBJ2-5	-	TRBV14	TGTGCCAGCAGCCGGGCCTTGAGTAGCGGAAACCAAGAGACCCAGTACTTC	CASSRALSSGNQETQYF
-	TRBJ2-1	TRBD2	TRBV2	TGTGCCAGCACCGAGCGGGGGACATTTAGGCAGTTCTTC	CASTERGTFRQFF
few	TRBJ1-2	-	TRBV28	TGTGCCAGCAGTTACGGGGATAACTATGGCTACACCTTC	CASSYGDNYGYTF
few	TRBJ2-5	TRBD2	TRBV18	TGTGCCAGCTCACCAGGCAACGGGGGGTACCAAGAGACCCAGTACTTC	CASSPGNGGYQETQYF
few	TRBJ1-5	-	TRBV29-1	TGCAGCGTGGCGACGGGGGTTGATCAGCCCCAGCATTTT	CSVATGVDQPQHF
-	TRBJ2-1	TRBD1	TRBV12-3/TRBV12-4	TGTGCCAGCAGTTGCGGGCAGGGGGTGAACAATGAGCAGTTCTTC	CASSCGQGVNNEQFF
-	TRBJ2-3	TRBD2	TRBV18	TGTGCCAGCTCACAGACTAGCGGGGGGCCCCCCACAGATACGCAGTATTTT	CASSQTSGGPPTDTQYF
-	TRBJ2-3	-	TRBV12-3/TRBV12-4	TGTGCCAGCAGTTTATTGAACGCGGCGGATACGCAGTATTTT	CASSLLNAADTQYF
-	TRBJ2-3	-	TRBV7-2	TGTGCCAGCAGCTTAGCGCTAGGAGGGGGGGATACGCAGTATTTT	CASSLALGGGDTQYF
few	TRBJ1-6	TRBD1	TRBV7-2	TGTGCCAGCAGCGCCCGGGACAGGGGGCAAAATTCACCCCTCCACTTT	CASSARDRGQNSPLHF
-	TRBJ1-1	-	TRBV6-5	TGTGCCAGCAGTTACTCGACGGCAGGGGATATGTACACTGAAGCTTTCTTT	CASSYSTAGDMYTEAFF
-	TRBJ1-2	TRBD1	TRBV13	TGTGCCAGCGCGACAGGGATTAAAGGCTACACCTTC	CASATGIKGYTF
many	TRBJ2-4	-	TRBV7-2	TGTGCCAGCAGCTCCGGGACGGGCTTAAAGTACTTC	CASSSGTGLKYF
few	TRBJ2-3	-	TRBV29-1	TGCAGCGCTGCGAAGGGCAGGCCGATCGCAGATACGCAGTATTTT	CSAAKGRPIADTQYF
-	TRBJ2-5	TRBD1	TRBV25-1	TGTGCCAGCAGTGAACGCCCGGGACAGGAAGGCCAAGAGACCCAGTACTTC	CASSERPGQEGQETQYF
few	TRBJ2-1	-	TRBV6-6	TGTGCCAGCAGTTGGGATGAGCAGTTCTTC	CASSWDEQFF
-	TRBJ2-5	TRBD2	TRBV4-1	TGCGCCAGCAGCCAAGCTATGGGGACTAGCGGGACTGTCGAGCGGTACTTC	CASSQAMGTSGTVERYF
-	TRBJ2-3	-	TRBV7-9	TGTGCCAGCAGCTCCGACTGGGGGCTTCTCGACACAGATACGCAGTATTTT	CASSSDWGLLDTDTQYF
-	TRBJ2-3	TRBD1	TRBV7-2	TGTGCCAGCAAATTGGGGACAGGGGGGGTAGATACGCAGTATTTT	CASKLGTGGVDTQYF
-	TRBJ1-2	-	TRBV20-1	TGCAATGCCACCAAAGACACTGCTAACTATGGCTACACCTTC	CNATKDTANYGYTF
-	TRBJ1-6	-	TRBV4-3	TGCGCCAGCAGCCAAATGAGGTATAATTCACCCCTCCACTTT	CASSQMRYNSPLHF
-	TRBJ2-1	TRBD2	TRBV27	TGTGCCAGCAGTTCCCGACTAGCGGGGGGCCGCAGTGAGCAGTTCTTC	CASSSRLAGGRSEQFF
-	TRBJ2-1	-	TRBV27	TGTGCCAGCAGTTTGCGGGGCTTCTACAATGAGCGGTTCTTC	CASSLRGFYNERFF
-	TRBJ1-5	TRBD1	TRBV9	TGTGCCACCGGGACAGGGGGCCCTGGGCAGCCCCAGCATTTT	CATGTGGPGQPQHF
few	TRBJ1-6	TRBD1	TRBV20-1	TGCAGTGCCCTGGAACCGGGACAGGGGGCTCCTAATTCACCCCTCCACTTT	CSALEPGQGAPNSPLHF
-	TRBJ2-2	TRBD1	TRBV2	TGTGCCAGCGCGGACAGGGCTACCGGGGAGCTGTTTTTT	CASADRATGELFF
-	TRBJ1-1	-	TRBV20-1	TGCAGTGCTAGAGGGGGATCTAAATGGACTGAAGCTTTCTTT	CSARGGSKWTEAFF
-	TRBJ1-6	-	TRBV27	TGTGCCAGCAGTATCTACAGGGATTATTCACCCCTCCACTTT	CASSIYRDYSPLHF
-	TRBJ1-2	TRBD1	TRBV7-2	TGTGCCAGCAGCTTAGGTCTAGGGACAGGGGCGGGCCATGGCTACACCTTC	CASSLGLGTGAGHGYTF
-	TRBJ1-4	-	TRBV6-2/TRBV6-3	TGTGCCAGCAGTTACTCGATCGCAGGGATCACACCTAATGAAAAACTGTTTTTT	CASSYSIAGITPNEKLFF
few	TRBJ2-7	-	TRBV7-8	TGTGCCGTCGGAGGAGCAGCCTACGAGCAGTACTTC	CAVGGAAYEQYF
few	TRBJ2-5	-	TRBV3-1	TGTGCCAGCAGCCAAGATCCGGCGAAGACCCAGTACTTC	CASSQDPAKTQYF
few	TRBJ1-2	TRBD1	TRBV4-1	TGCGCCAGCAGCCGCGGACAGGCTAACTATGGCTACACCTTC	CASSRGQANYGYTF
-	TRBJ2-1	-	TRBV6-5	TGTGCCAGCAGTAAACTAGATGAGCAGTTCTTC	CASSKLDEQFF